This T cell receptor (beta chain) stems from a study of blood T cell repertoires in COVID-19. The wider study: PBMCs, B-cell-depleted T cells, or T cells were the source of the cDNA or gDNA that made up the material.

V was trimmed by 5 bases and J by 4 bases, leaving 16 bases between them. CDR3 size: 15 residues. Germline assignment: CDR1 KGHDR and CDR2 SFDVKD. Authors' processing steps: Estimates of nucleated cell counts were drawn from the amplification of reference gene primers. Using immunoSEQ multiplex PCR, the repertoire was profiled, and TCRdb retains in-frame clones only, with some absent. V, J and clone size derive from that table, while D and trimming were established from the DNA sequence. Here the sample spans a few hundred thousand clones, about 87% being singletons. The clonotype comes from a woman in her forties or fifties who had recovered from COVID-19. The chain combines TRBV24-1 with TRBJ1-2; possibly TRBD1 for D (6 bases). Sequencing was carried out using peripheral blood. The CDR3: CATSGPGHTGYGYTF. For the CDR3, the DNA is TGTGCCACCAGTGGCCCGGGACATACCGGCTATGGCTACACCTTC.